The entry that follows covers one T cell receptor (beta chain) sequence. Antigen specificity is unknown. This entry is derived from a study of metastatic and nonmetastatic thyroid tumors. Study details: For malignant and benign thyroid patients, tumor or nodule tissue and blood were the sources whose repertoires were compared.

Germline lookup yields CDR1 DFQATT and CDR2 SNEGSKA (reference sequence). The V gene lost 5 bases and the J gene lost 1 base, with 14 bases spanning the gap. This CDR3 has 14 amino acids. Until they underwent thyroid surgery, no patient had received any treatment. Findings and limits, study-wide: TCR beta diversity was reportedly significantly higher in malignant thyroid tumors than benign nodules, in blood and tumor.

As processed by the authors: The distant-metastasis classifier for papillary thyroid cancer was built from CDR3 differences across clinicopathological groups. TCRdb redid the clone calls on the PCR reads using MiXCR. These V and J calls derive from TCRdb rather than the authors' analysis. This table has about 17,000 clones, around 28% appearing once. V is TRBV20-1 and J is TRBJ1-1; a possible D gene is TRBD1 (5 bases). What was sequenced was tumor tissue. The clonotype was recovered from a male donor with papillary thyroid cancer or a benign thyroid nodule (not recorded which). Some clones in this sample may be carry-over from other donors' samples. The CDR3 here is CSAFGKGRNTEAFF. In DNA form, the CDR3 reads TGCAGTGCTTTCGGAAAGGGACGGAACACTGAAGCTTTCTTT.